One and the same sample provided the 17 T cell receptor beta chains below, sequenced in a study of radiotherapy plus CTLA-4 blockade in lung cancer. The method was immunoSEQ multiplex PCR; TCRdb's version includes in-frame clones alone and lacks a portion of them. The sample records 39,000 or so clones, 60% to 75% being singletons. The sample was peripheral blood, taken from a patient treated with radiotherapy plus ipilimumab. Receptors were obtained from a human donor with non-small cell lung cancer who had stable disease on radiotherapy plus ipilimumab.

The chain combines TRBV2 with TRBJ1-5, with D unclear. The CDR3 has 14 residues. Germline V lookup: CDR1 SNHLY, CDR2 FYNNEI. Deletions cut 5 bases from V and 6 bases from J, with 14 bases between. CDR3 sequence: CASSREQLGQPQHF. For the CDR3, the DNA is TGTGCCAGCAGTAGAGAACAGCTGGGTCAGCCCCAGCATTTT.

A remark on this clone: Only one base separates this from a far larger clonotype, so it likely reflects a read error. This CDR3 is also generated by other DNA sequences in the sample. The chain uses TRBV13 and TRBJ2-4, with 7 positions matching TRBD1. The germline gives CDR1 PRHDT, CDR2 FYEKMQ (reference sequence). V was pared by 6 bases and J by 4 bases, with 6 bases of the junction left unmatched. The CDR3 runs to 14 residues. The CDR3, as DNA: TGTGCCAGCAGTCCCGGGACAGAAAAAAACATTCAGTACTTC. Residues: CASSPGTEKNIQYF.

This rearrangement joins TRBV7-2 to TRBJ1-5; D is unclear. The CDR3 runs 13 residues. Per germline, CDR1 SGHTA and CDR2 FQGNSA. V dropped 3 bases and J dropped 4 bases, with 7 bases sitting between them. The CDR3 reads CASSLDGNQPQHF. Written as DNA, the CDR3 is TGTGCCAGCAGCTTGGACGGTAATCAGCCCCAGCATTTT. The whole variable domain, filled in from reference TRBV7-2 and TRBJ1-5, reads GAGVSQSPSNKVTEKGKDVELRCDPISGHTALYWYRQSLGQGLEFLIYFQGNSAPDKSGLPSDRFSAERTGGSVSTLTIQRTQQEDSAVYLCASSLDGNQPQHFGDGTRLSIL.

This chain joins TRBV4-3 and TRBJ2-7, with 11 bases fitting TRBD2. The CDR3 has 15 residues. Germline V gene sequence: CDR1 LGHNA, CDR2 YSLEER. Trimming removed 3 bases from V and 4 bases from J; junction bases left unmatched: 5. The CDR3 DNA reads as TGCGCCAGCAGCCATTCTAGCGGGGGGAGTTACGAGCAGTACTTC. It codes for CASSHSSGGSYEQYF.

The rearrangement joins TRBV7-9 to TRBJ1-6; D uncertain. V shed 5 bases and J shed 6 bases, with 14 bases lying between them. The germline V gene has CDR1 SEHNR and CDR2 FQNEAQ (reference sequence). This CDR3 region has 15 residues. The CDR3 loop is CASSILEIGNSPLHF. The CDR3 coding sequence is TGTGCCAGCAGCATACTTGAAATTGGTAATTCACCCCTCCACTTT.

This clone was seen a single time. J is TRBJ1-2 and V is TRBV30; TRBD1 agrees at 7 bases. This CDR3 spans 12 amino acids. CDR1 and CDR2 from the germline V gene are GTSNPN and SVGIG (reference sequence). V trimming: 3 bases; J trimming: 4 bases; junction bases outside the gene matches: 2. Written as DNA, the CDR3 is TGTGCCTGGAGGCCAGGGGGCTATGGCTACACCTTC. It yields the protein CAWRPGGYGYTF.

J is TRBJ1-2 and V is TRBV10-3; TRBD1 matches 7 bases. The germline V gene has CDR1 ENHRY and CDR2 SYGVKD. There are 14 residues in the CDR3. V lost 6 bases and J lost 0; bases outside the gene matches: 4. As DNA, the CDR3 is TGTGCCATCAGACGGGACAGAACTAACTATGGCTACACCTTC. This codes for CAIRRDRTNYGYTF.

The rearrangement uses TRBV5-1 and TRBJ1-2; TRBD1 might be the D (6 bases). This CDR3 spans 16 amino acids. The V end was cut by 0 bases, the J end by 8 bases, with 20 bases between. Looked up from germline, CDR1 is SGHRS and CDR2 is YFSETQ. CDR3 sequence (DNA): TGCGCCAGCAGCTTGGAAAGTGGGGGGCCGGGGAAAGGCTACACCTTC. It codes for CASSLESGGPGKGYTF.

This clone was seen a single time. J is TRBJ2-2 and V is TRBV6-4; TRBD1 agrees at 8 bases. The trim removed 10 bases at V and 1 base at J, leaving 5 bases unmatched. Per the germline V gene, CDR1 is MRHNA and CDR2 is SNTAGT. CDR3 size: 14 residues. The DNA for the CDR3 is TGTGCCACCCGACAGGGGAGGAACACCGGGGAGCTGTTTTTT. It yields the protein CATRQGRNTGELFF.

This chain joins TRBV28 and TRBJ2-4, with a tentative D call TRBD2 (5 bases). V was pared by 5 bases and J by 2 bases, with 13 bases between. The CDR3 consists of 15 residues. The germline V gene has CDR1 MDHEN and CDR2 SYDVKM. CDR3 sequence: CASSRPLAPKNIQYF. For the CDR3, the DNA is TGTGCCAGCAGTAGACCCCTAGCACCCAAAAACATTCAGTACTTC. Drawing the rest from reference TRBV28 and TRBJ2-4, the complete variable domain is DVKVTQSSRYLVKRTGEKVFLECVQDMDHENMFWYRQDPGLGLRLIYFSYDVKMKEKGDIPEGYSVSREKKERFSLILESASTNQTSMYLCASSRPLAPKNIQYFGAGTRLSVL.

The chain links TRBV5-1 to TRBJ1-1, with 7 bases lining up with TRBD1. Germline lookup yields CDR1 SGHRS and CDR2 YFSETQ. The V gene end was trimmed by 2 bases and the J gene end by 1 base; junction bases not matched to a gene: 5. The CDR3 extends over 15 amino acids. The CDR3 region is CASSFRAGGNTEAFF. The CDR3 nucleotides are TGCGCCAGCAGCTTTAGGGCAGGGGGGAACACTGAAGCTTTCTTT. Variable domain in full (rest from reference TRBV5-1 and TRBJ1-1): KAGVTQTPRYLIKTRGQQVTLSCSPISGHRSVSWYQQTPGQGLQFLFEYFSETQRNKGNFPGRFSGRQFSNSRSEMNVSTLELGDSALYLCASSFRAGGNTEAFFGQGTRLTVV.

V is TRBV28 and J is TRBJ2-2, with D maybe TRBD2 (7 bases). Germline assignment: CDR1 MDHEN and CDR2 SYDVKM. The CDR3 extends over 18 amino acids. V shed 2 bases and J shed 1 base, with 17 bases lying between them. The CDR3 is CASSLGGATSKNTGELFF. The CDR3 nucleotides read TGTGCCAGCAGTTTAGGGGGGGCCACCTCGAAGAACACCGGGGAGCTGTTTTTT.

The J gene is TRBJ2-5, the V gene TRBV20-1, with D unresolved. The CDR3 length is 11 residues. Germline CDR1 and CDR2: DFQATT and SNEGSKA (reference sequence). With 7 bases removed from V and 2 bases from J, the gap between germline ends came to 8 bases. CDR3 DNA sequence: TGCAGTGAGAACTTTCAAGAGACCCAGTACTTC. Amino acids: CSENFQETQYF.

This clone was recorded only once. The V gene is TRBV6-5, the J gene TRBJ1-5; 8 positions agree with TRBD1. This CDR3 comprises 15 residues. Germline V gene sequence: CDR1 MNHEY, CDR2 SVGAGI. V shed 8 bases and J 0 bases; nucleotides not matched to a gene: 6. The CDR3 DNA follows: TGTGCCAGCGGCAGGGGGCATTTTAGCAATCAGCCCCAGCATTTT. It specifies CASGRGHFSNQPQHF.

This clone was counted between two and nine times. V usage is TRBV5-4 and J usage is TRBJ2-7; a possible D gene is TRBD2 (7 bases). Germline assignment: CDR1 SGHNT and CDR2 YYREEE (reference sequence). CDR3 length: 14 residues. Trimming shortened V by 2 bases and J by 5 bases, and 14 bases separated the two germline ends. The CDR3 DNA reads TGTGCCAGCAGCTTTATCCGGGGGGCTGACGAGCAGTACGTC. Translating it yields CASSFIRGADEQYV.

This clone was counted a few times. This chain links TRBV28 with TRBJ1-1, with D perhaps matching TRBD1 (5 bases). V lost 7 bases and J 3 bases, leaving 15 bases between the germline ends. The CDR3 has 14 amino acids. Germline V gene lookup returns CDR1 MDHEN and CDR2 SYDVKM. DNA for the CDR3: TGTGCCAGCATCGCCCCGGGACCTTACACTGAAGCTTTCTTT. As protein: CASIAPGPYTEAFF.

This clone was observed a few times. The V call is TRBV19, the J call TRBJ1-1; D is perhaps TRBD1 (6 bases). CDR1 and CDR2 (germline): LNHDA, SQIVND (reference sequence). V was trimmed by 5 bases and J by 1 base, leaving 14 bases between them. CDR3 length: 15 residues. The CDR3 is CASSLSRGKNTEAFF. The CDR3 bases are TGTGCCAGTAGTCTATCGAGGGGGAAGAACACTGAAGCTTTCTTT.